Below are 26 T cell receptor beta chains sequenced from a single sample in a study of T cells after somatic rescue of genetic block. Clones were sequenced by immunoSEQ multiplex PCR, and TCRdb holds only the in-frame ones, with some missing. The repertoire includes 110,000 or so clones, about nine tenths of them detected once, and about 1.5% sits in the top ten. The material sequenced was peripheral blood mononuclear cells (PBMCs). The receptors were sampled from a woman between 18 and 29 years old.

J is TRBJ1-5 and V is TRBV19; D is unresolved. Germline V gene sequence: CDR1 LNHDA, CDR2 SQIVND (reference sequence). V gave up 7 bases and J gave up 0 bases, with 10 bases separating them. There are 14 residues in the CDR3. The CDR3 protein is CASMPFHSNQPQHF. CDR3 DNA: TGTGCCAGTATGCCGTTCCATAGCAATCAGCCCCAGCATTTT.

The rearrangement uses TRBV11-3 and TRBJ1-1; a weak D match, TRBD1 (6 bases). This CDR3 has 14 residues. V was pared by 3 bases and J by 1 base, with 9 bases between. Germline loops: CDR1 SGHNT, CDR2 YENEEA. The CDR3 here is CASSLGGPNTEAFF. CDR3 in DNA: TGTGCCAGCAGCTTGGGGGGCCCGAACACTGAAGCTTTCTTT.

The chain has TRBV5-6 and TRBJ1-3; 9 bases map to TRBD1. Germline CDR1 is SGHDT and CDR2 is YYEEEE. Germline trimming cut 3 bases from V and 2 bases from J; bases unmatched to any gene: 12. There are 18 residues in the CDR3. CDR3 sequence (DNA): TGTGCCAGCAGCTACGGGACAGGGCCCATTGGGCCTGGAAACACCATATATTTT. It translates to CASSYGTGPIGPGNTIYF.

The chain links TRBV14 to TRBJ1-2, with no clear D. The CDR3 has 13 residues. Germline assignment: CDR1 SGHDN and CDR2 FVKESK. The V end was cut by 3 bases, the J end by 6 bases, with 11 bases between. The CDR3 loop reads CASSHGVIDGYTF. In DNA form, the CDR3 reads TGTGCCAGCAGCCACGGGGTAATAGATGGCTACACCTTC.

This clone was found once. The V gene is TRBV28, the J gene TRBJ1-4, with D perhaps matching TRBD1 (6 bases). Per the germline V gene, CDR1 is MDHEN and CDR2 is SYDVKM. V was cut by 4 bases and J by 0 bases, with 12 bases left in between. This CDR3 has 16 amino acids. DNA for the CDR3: TGTGCCAGCAGTTCCAGGGGTCTTGCAACTAATGAAAAACTGTTTTTT. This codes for CASSSRGLATNEKLFF.

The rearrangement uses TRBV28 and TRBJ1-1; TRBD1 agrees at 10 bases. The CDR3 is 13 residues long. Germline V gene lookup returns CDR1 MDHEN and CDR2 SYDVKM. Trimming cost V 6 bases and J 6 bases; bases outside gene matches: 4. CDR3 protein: CASRDRGYSEAFF. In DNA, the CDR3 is TGTGCCAGCAGGGACAGGGGGTATTCTGAAGCTTTCTTT.

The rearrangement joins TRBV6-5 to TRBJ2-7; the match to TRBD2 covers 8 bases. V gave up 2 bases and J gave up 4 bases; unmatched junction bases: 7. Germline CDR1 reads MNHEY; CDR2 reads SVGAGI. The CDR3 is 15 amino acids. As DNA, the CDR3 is TGTGCCAGCAGTTACACCGGGGGACTAGGGTACGAGCAGTACTTC. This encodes CASSYTGGLGYEQYF.

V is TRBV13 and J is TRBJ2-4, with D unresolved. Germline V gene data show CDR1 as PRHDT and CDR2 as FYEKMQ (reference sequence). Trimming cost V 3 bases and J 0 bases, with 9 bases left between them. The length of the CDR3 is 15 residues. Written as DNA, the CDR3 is TGTGCCAGCAGCTTCAGCCGCCTAGCCAAAAACATTCAGTACTTC. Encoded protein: CASSFSRLAKNIQYF. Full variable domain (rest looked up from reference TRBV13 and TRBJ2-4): AAGVIQSPRHLIKEKRETATLKCYPIPRHDTVYWYQQGPGQDPQFLISFYEKMQSDKGSIPDRFSAQQFSDYHSELNMSSLELGDSALYFCASSFSRLAKNIQYFGAGTRLSVL.

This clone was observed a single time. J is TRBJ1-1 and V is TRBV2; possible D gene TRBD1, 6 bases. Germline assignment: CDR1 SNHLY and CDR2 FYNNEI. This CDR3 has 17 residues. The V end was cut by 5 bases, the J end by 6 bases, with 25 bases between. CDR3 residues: CASSKAGNRASGAEAFF. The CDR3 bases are TGTGCCAGCAGTAAGGCGGGAAACAGGGCCTCTGGCGCTGAAGCTTTCTTT.

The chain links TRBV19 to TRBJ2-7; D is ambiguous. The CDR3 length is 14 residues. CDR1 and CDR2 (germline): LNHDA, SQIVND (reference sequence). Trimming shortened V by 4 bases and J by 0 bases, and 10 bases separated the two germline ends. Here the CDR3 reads CASSSSRSSYEQYF. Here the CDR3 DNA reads TGTGCCAGTAGTAGCTCTAGGAGCTCCTACGAGCAGTACTTC.

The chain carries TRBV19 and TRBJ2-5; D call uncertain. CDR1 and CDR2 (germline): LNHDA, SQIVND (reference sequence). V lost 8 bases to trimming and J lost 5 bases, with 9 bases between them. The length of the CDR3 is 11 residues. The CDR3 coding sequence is TGTGCCAGTGGTTTCCCGGAGACCCAGTACTTC. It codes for CASGFPETQYF. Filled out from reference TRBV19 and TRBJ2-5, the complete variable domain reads DGGITQSPKYLFRKEGQNVTLSCEQNLNHDAMYWYRQDPGQGLRLIYYSQIVNDFQKGDIAEGYSVSREKKESFPLTVTSAQKNPTAFYLCASGFPETQYFGPGTRLLVL.

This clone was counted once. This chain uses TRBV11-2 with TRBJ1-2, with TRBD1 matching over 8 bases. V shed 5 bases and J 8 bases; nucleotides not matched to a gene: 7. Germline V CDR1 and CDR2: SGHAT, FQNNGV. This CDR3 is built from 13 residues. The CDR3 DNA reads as TGTGCCAGCAGCATTGGGACAGGCATGGGCTACACCTTC. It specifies CASSIGTGMGYTF.

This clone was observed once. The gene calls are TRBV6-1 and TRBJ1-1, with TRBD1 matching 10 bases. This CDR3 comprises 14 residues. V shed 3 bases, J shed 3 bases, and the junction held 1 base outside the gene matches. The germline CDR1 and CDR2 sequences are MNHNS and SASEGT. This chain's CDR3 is CASSEDRGYTEAFF. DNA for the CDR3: TGTGCCAGCAGTGAGGACAGGGGGTACACTGAAGCTTTCTTT.

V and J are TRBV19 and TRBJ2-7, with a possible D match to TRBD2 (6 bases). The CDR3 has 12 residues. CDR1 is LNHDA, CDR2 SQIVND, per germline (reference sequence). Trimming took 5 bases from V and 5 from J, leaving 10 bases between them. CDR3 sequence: CASSSGTHEQYF. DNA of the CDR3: TGTGCCAGTAGTTCCGGGACTCACGAGCAGTACTTC.

The CDR3 here is CARTGGRTDTQYF. CDR3 in DNA: TGTGCCCGTACGGGGGGAAGGACAGATACGCAGTATTTT. J is TRBJ2-3 and V is TRBV30, with 7 bases that match TRBD2. CDR1 is GTSNPN, CDR2 SVGIG, per germline (reference sequence). The CDR3 totals 13 residues. The ends lost 8 bases at V and 3 bases at J; junction bases unmatched: 8.

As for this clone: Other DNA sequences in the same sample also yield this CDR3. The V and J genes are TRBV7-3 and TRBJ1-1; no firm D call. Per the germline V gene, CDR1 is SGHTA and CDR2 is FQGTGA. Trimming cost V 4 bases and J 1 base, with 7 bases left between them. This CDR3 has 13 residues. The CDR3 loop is CASSSGPNTEAFF. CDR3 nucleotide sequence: TGTGCCAGCAGCTCTGGACCGAACACTGAAGCTTTCTTT.

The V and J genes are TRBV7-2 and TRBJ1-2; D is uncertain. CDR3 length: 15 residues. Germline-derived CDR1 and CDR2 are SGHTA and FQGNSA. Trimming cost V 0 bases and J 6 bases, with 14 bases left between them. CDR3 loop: CASSLATWSSDGYTF. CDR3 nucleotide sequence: TGTGCCAGCAGCTTAGCCACATGGTCCTCCGATGGCTACACCTTC.

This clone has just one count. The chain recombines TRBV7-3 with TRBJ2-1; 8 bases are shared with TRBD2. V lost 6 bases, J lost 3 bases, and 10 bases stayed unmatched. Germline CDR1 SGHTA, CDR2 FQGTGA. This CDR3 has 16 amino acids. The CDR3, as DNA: TGTGCCAGCAGTCCGATAGCGGGGAGAAACTACAATGAGCAGTTCTTC. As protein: CASSPIAGRNYNEQFF.

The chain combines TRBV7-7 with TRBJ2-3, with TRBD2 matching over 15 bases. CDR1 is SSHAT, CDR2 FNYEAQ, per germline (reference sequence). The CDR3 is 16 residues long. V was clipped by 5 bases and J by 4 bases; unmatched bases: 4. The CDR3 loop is CASSAGLAGGPDTQYF. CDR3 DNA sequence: TGTGCCAGCAGCGCGGGACTAGCGGGGGGCCCAGATACGCAGTATTTT.

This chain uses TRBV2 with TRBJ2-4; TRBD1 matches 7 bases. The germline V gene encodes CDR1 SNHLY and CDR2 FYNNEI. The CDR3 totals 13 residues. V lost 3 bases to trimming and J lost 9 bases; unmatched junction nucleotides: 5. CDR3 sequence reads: CASSEHEGAIQYF. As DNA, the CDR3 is TGTGCCAGCAGTGAGCACGAGGGGGCCATTCAGTACTTC.

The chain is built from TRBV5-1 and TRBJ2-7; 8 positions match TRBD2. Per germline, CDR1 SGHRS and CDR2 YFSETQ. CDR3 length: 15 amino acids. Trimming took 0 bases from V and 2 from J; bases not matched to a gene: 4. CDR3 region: CASSLVAGGTYEQYF. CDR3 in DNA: TGCGCCAGCAGCTTGGTCGCGGGGGGCACCTACGAGCAGTACTTC.

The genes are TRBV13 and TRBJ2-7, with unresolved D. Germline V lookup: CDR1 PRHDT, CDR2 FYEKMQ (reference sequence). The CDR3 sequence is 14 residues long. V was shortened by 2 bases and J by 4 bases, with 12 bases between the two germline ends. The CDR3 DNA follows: TGTGCCAGCAGCTTACGGGTACGGCTTTACGAGCAGTACTTC. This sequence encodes CASSLRVRLYEQYF.

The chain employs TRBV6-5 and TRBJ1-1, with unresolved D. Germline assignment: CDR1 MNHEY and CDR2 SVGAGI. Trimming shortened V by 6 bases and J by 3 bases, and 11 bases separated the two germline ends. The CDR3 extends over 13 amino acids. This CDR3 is CASSWTWDTEAFF. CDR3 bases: TGTGCCAGCAGCTGGACGTGGGACACTGAAGCTTTCTTT.

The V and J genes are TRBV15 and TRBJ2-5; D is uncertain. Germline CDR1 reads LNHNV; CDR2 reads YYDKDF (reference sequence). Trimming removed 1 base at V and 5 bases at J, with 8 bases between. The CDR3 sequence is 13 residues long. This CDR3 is CATSRGGFETQYF. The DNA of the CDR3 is TGTGCCACCAGCAGAGGTGGTTTTGAGACCCAGTACTTC. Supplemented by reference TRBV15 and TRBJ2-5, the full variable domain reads DAMVIQNPRYQVTQFGKPVTLSCSQTLNHNVMYWYQQKSSQAPKLLFHYYDKDFNNEADTPDNFQSRRPNTSFCFLDIRSPGLGDTAMYLCATSRGGFETQYFGPGTRLLVL.

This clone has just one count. The CDR3 sequence: CASSPNGPQQPQHF. CDR3 DNA sequence: TGTGCCAGCTCACCAAATGGGCCCCAACAGCCCCAGCATTTT. This chain joins TRBV18 and TRBJ1-5; D gene unclear. This CDR3 has 14 amino acids. CDR1 is KGHSH and CDR2 is LQKENI in the germline V gene. V was trimmed by 2 bases and J by 7 bases, leaving 12 bases between them.

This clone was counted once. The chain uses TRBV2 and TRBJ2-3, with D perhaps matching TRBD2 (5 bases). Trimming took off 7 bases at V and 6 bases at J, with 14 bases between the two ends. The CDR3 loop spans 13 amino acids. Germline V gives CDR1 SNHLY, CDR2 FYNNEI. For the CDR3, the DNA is TGTGCCAGCACGGGGTGGACCGTGGATACGCAGTATTTT. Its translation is CASTGWTVDTQYF.